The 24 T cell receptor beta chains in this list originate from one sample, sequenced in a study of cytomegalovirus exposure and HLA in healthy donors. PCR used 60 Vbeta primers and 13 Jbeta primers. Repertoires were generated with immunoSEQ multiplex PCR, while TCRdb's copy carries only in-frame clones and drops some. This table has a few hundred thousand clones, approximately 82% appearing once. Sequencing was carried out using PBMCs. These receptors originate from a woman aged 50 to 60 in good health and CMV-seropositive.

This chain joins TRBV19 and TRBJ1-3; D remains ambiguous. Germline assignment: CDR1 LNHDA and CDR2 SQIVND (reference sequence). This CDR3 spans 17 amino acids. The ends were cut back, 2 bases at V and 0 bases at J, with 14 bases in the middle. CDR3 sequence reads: CASSIFAGPSSGNTIYF. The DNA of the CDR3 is TGTGCCAGTAGTATATTCGCGGGTCCGAGCTCTGGAAACACCATATATTTT.

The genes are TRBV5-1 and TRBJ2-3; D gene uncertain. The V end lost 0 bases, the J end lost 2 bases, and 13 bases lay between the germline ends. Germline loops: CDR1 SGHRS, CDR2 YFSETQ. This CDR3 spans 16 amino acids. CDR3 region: CASSLGSSEATDTQYF. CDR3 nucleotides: TGCGCCAGCAGCTTGGGTTCCTCTGAGGCCACAGATACGCAGTATTTT.

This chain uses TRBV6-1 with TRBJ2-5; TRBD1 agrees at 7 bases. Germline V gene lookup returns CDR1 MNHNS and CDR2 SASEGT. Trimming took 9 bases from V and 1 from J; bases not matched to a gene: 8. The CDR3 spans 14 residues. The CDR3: CASSLDRTQETQYF. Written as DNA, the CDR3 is TGTGCCAGTTCTCTGGACAGGACCCAAGAGACCCAGTACTTC.

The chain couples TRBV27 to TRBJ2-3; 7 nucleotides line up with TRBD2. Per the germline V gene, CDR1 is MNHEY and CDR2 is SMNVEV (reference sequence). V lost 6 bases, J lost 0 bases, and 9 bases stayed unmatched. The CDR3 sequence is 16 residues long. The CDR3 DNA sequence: TGTGCCAGCAGGCAAGGGACTACCCCTAGCACAGATACGCAGTATTTT. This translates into CASRQGTTPSTDTQYF.

The CDR3 nucleotides read TGTGCCAGCAGCTTAGGTGCAGGGCGTGGCTACACCTTC. Residues: CASSLGAGRGYTF. The V gene is TRBV7-6, the J gene TRBJ1-2; perhaps TRBD1 as D (5 bases). Germline lookup yields CDR1 SGHVS and CDR2 FNYEAQ. The CDR3 is 13 residues long. Trimming stripped 1 base from V and 7 bases from J, with 10 bases between.

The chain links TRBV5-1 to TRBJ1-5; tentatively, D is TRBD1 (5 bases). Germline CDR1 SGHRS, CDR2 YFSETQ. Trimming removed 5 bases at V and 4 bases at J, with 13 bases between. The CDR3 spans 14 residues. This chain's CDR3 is CASSRGGGNQPQHF. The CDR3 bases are TGCGCCAGCAGTAGGGGTGGGGGGAATCAGCCCCAGCATTTT.

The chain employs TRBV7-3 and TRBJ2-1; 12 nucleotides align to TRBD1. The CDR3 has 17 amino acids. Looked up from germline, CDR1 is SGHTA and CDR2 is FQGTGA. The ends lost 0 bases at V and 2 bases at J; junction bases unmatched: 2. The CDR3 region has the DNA TGTGCCAGCAGCTTAACCGGGACAGGGGGCGCCTACAATGAGCAGTTCTTC. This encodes CASSLTGTGGAYNEQFF.

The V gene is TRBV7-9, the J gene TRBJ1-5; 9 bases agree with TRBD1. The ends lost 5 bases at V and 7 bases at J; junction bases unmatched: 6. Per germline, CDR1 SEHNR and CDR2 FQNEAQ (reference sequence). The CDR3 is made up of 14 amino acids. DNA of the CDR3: TGTGCCAGCAGCGGGACAGGGTTTGGGCAGCCCCAGCATTTT. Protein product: CASSGTGFGQPQHF. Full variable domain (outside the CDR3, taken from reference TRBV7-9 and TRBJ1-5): DTGVSQNPRHKITKRGQNVTFRCDPISEHNRLYWYRQTLGQGPEFLTYFQNEAQLEKSRLLSDRFSAERPKGSFSTLEIQRTEQGDSAMYLCASSGTGFGQPQHFGDGTRLSIL.

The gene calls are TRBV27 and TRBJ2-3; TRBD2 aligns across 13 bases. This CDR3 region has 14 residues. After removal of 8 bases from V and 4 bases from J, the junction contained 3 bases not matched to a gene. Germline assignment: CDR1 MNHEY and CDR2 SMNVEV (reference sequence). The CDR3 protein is CASGLAGVSDTQYF. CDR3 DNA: TGTGCCAGCGGACTAGCGGGGGTCTCAGATACGCAGTATTTT.

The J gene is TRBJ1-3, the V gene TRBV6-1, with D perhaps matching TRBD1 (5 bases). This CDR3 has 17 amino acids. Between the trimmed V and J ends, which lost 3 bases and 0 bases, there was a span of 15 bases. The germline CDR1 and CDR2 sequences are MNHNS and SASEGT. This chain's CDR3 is CASSENSDTASGNTIYF. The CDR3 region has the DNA TGTGCCAGCAGTGAGAACTCGGACACTGCCTCTGGAAACACCATATATTTT.

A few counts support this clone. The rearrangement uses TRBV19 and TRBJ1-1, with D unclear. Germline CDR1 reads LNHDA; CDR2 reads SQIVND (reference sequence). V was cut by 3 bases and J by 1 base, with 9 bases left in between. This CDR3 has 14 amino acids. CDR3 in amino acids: CASSIGTRNTEAFF. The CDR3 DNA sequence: TGTGCCAGTAGTATTGGCACAAGGAACACTGAAGCTTTCTTT.

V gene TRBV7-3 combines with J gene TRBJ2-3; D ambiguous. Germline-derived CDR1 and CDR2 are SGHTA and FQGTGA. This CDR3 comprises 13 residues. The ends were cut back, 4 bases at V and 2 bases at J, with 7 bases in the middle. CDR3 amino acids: CASSSPSTDTQYF. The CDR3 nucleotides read TGTGCCAGCAGCTCCCCTTCCACAGATACGCAGTATTTT.

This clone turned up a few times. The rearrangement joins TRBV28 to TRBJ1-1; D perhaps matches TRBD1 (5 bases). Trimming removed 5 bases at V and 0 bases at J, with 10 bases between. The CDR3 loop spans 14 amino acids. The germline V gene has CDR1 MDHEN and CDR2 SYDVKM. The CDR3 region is CASSLDTVNTEAFF. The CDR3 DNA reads TGTGCCAGCAGTCTGGACACGGTGAACACTGAAGCTTTCTTT. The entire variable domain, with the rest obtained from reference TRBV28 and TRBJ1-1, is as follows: DVKVTQSSRYLVKRTGEKVFLECVQDMDHENMFWYRQDPGLGLRLIYFSYDVKMKEKGDIPEGYSVSREKKERFSLILESASTNQTSMYLCASSLDTVNTEAFFGQGTRLTVV.

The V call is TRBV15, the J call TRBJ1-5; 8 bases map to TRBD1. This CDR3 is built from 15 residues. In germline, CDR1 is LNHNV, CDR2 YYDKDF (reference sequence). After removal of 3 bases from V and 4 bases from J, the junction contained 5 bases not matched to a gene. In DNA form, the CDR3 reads TGTGCCACCAGCAGGGGGGACAGGAATAATCAGCCCCAGCATTTT. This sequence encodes CATSRGDRNNQPQHF.

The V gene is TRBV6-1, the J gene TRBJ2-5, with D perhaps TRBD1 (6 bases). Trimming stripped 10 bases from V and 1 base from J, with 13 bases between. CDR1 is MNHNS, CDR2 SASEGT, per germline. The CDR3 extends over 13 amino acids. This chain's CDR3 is CATTPDSQETQYF. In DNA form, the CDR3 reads TGTGCCACCACACCGGACAGCCAAGAGACCCAGTACTTC.

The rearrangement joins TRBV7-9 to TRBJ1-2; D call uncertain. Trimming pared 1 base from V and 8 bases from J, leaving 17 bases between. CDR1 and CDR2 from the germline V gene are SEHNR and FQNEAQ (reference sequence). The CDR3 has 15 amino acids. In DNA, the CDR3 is TGTGCCAGCAGCTTAGTTAGCGGGCCGCAAATGGGCTACACCTTC. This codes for CASSLVSGPQMGYTF.

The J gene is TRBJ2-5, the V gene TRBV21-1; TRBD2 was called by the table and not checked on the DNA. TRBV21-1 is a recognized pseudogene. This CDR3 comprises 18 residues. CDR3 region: CASSAPGTSGGAGETQYF. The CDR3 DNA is TGTGCCAGCAGCGCCCCTGGGACTAGCGGGGGGGCCGGAGAGACCCAGTACTTC.

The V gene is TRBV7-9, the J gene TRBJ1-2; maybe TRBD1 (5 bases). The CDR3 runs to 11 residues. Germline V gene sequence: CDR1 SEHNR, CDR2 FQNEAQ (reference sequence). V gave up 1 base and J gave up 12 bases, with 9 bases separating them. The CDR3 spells CASSLGGSNTF. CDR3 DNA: TGTGCCAGCAGCTTAGGGGGCAGTAACACCTTC.

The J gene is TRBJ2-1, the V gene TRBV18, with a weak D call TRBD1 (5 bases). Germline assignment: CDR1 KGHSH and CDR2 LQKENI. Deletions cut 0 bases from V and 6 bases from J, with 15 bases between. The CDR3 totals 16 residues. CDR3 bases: TGTGCCAGCTCACCACCCTCCGACAGCTACCTCAATGAGCAGTTCTTC. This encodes CASSPPSDSYLNEQFF. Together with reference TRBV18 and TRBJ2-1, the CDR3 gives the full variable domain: NAGVMQNPRHLVRRRGQEARLRCSPMKGHSHVYWYRQLPEEGLKFMVYLQKENIIDESGMPKERFSAEFPKEGPSILRIQQVVRGDSAAYFCASSPPSDSYLNEQFFGPGTRLTVL.

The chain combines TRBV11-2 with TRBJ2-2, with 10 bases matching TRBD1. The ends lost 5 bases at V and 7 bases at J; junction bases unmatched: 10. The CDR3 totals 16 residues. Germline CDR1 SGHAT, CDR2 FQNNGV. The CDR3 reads CASSMPGQGISGELFF. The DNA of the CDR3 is TGTGCCAGCAGCATGCCGGGACAGGGGATTAGCGGGGAGCTGTTTTTT. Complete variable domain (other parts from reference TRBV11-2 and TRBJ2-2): EAGVAQSPRYKIIEKRQSVAFWCNPISGHATLYWYQQILGQGPKLLIQFQNNGVVDDSQLPKDRFSAERLKGVDSTLKIQPAKLEDSAVYLCASSMPGQGISGELFFGEGSRLTVL.

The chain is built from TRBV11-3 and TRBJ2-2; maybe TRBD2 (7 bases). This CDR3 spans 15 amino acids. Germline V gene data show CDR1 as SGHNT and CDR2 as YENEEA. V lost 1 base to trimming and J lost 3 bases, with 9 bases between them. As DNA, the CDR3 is TGTGCCAGCAGCTTAGCGGGGGGCCACACCGGGGAGCTGTTTTTT. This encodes CASSLAGGHTGELFF.

For the CDR3, the DNA is TGTGCCAGCAGTGGGGACAGGGGGCTAAAGGAAGACACTGAAGCTTTCTTT. This gives the protein CASSGDRGLKEDTEAFF. The genes are TRBV25-1 and TRBJ1-1, with TRBD1 matching over 12 bases. V gave up 4 bases and J gave up 3 bases; unmatched junction bases: 9. The CDR3 is 17 amino acids. Germline-derived CDR1 and CDR2 are MGHDK and SYGVNS.

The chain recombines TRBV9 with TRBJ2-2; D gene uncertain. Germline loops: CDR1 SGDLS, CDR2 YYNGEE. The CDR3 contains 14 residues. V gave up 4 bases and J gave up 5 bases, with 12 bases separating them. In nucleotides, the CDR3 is TGTGCCAGCAGCCCCCGTGGCCCGACCGGGGAGCTGTTTTTT. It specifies CASSPRGPTGELFF.

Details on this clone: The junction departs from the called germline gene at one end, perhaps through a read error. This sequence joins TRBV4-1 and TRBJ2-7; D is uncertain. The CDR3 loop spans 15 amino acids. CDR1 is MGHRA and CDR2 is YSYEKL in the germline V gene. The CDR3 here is CASSQEHASTYEQYF. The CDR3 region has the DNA TGTGCCAGCAGCCAAGAACACGCCTCGACATACGAGCAGTACTTC.